This TCR beta chain came from a study of shared clonotypes between healthy human individuals. The CDR3 is 15 amino acids. Trimming pared 6 bases from V and 0 bases from J, leaving 12 bases between. Germline values: CDR1 MNHNY, CDR2 SVGAGI (reference sequence). Sequenced by immunoSEQ multiplex PCR; TCRdb stores in-frame clones only, minus some. The data hold about 2.4 million clones, with approximately 93% observed a single time. The sequencing input was naive CD4+ T cells from PBMCs. Stated subset: CD45RA+ positively selected. V and J are TRBV6-6 and TRBJ1-3; no clear D gene. The TCR comes from a young man in good health. Some clones in this sample may be carry-over from other donors' samples. The CDR3 DNA reads TGTGCCAGCAGAGATAGGTCCTACTCTGGAAACACCATATATTTT. Translated: CASRDRSYSGNTIYF.